The 29 T cell receptor beta chains presented below share a single source sample, sequenced in a study of cytomegalovirus exposure and HLA in healthy donors. Vbeta (60) and Jbeta (13) primers were used in the PCR. The assay was immunoSEQ multiplex PCR, and TCRdb's table has in-frame clones only and misses some. Here the sample spans 100,000 or so clones, around 71% being singletons. Sample: PBMCs. The source of these receptors is a man younger than 40 in good health and CMV-seronegative.

This clone was recorded once. V gene TRBV29-1 combines with J gene TRBJ2-1; 8 positions match TRBD1. V lost 6 bases to trimming and J lost 8 bases; unmatched junction nucleotides: 12. The CDR3 is 14 residues long. The germline V gene encodes CDR1 SQVTM and CDR2 ANQGSEA. CDR3 region: CSVFGTGEVDEQFF. The CDR3 DNA reads as TGCAGCGTCTTTGGGACAGGAGAGGTTGATGAGCAGTTCTTC.

The sample holds a few counts of this clone. The chain employs TRBV7-2 and TRBJ1-4; 7 positions match TRBD1. This CDR3 is 15 amino acids long. After removal of 4 bases from V and 6 bases from J, the junction contained 8 bases not matched to a gene. Germline V lookup: CDR1 SGHTA, CDR2 FQGNSA. CDR3 in amino acids: CASSSRSGTDEKLFF. The DNA of the CDR3 is TGTGCCAGCAGCTCAAGGTCGGGGACAGATGAAAAACTGTTTTTT.

V and J are TRBV5-1 and TRBJ1-4; D call uncertain. V lost 0 bases to trimming and J lost 3 bases, with 6 bases between them. The CDR3 runs 14 residues. The germline CDR1 and CDR2 sequences are SGHRS and YFSETQ. CDR3 region: CASSLDQANEKLFF. CDR3 coding DNA: TGCGCCAGCAGCTTGGATCAGGCTAATGAAAAACTGTTTTTT.

This rearrangement joins TRBV7-3 to TRBJ2-1; 9 bases agree with TRBD1. The CDR3 has 15 amino acids. Per germline, CDR1 SGHTA and CDR2 FQGTGA. With 2 bases clipped from V and 8 bases from J, the junction kept 7 bases outside the gene matches. The CDR3 bases are TGTGCCAGCAGCTTATATGGACAGGGGTCCGATGAGCAGTTCTTC. This encodes CASSLYGQGSDEQFF.

This sequence joins TRBV6-1 and TRBJ2-7; D is possibly TRBD1 (6 bases). Trimming removed 8 bases from V and 4 bases from J, with 12 bases in between. The CDR3 totals 12 residues. CDR1 and CDR2 (germline): MNHNS, SASEGT. The CDR3 is CASGNQGYEQYF. In nucleotides, the CDR3 is TGTGCCAGCGGAAACCAGGGGTACGAGCAGTACTTC.

This clone was seen more than once but under ten times. The V gene is TRBV6-6, the J gene TRBJ1-2, with 9 bases that match TRBD1. Germline V gene lookup returns CDR1 MNHNY and CDR2 SVGAGI (reference sequence). The trim removed 2 bases at V and 2 bases at J, leaving 0 bases unmatched. The CDR3 loop spans 14 amino acids. CDR3 in DNA: TGTGCCAGCAGTTACGGGACAGGGAACTATGGCTACACCTTC. This codes for CASSYGTGNYGYTF.

This rearrangement joins TRBV27 to TRBJ1-2; D remains unclear. The germline V and J ends were trimmed by 2 bases and 0 bases, with 7 bases remaining between them. This CDR3 is built from 14 residues. In germline, CDR1 is MNHEY, CDR2 SMNVEV (reference sequence). The CDR3: CASSLAVSNYGYTF. DNA of the CDR3: TGTGCCAGCAGTTTAGCGGTTTCTAACTATGGCTACACCTTC.

The J gene is TRBJ2-7, the V gene TRBV30; TRBD1 matches at 7 bases. Germline V gene sequence: CDR1 GTSNPN, CDR2 SVGIG (reference sequence). The CDR3 extends over 14 amino acids. The V and J ends lost 5 bases and 0 bases, in that order; junction bases with no gene match: 7. The CDR3 DNA is TGTGCCTGGGGAAGTTGGGACAGCTCCTACGAGCAGTACTTC. This translates into CAWGSWDSSYEQYF.

The chain joins TRBV30 to TRBJ1-5; the D gene is possibly TRBD1 (5 bases). Germline CDR1 is GTSNPN and CDR2 is SVGIG (reference sequence). V gave up 1 base and J gave up 0 bases, with 10 bases separating them. The CDR3 length is 15 residues. In DNA form, the CDR3 reads TGTGCCTGGAGTGAGGGGATACTTAGCAATCAGCCCCAGCATTTT. It is translated as CAWSEGILSNQPQHF.

This clone was counted only a few times. The V call is TRBV6-1, the J call TRBJ1-5; D gene ambiguous. Trimming took 5 bases from V and 8 from J, leaving 10 bases between them. Germline V gene sequence: CDR1 MNHNS, CDR2 SASEGT. The CDR3 consists of 12 residues. The CDR3 spells CASSSPLEPQHF. The CDR3 DNA sequence: TGTGCCAGCAGTAGCCCCTTGGAGCCCCAGCATTTT.

V is TRBV18 and J is TRBJ1-1; D is possibly TRBD1 (5 bases). Trimming removed 2 bases from V and 8 bases from J, with 15 bases in between. The CDR3 runs 14 residues. Looked up from germline, CDR1 is KGHSH and CDR2 is LQKENI. The CDR3 nucleotides read TGTGCCAGCTCACCAACCCCAGGGTACGACGAAGCTTTCTTT. Amino acid sequence: CASSPTPGYDEAFF.

The J gene is TRBJ1-1, the V gene TRBV29-1, with D perhaps matching TRBD1 (5 bases). V shed 5 bases and J shed 7 bases, with 11 bases lying between them. Per germline, CDR1 SQVTM and CDR2 ANQGSEA. The CDR3 has 11 amino acids. The CDR3 protein is CSVYWGNEAFF. In DNA form, the CDR3 reads TGCAGCGTTTATTGGGGCAATGAAGCTTTCTTT.

CDR3 residues: CASSQAYSNQPQHF. The CDR3 DNA is TGCGCCAGCAGCCAGGCATATAGCAATCAGCCCCAGCATTTT. This chain connects TRBV4-1 to TRBJ1-5, with D hard to call. Trimming took off 3 bases at V and 0 bases at J, with 6 bases between the two ends. The length of the CDR3 is 14 residues. The V gene's germline CDR1 is MGHRA and CDR2 YSYEKL.

This chain uses TRBV29-1 with TRBJ1-2, with D tentatively TRBD1 (5 bases). The CDR3 has 14 amino acids. Germline V gene sequence: CDR1 SQVTM, CDR2 ANQGSEA. V was cut by 0 bases and J by 1 base, with 9 bases left in between. Here the CDR3 DNA reads TGCAGCGTTGAAGATTTCAGGGTTAACTATGGCTACACCTTC. It translates to CSVEDFRVNYGYTF.

This clone is judged medium-sized (0.01 to 0.1%). The CDR3 sequence: CASGTKQGPVSYEQYF. The DNA of the CDR3 is TGTGCTAGTGGCACTAAACAGGGACCAGTCTCCTACGAGCAGTACTTC. The gene calls are TRBV12-5 and TRBJ2-7, with a weak D call TRBD1 (6 bases). CDR3 size: 16 residues. Germline V lookup: CDR1 LGHNT, CDR2 FRNRAP. V was clipped by 6 bases and J by 0 bases, with 18 bases between them.

This rearrangement joins TRBV5-8 to TRBJ1-1, with 8 bases identical to TRBD1. V was pared by 2 bases and J by 5 bases, with 14 bases of the junction left unmatched. Germline CDR1 SGHTS, CDR2 YDEGEE. CDR3 length: 17 residues. Here the CDR3 reads CASSFRIDRGRTTEAFF. DNA for the CDR3: TGTGCCAGCAGCTTTCGGATCGACAGGGGTCGGACAACTGAAGCTTTCTTT.

On this clone: Other DNA sequences from this sample encode an identical CDR3 as well. The J gene is TRBJ2-7, the V gene TRBV27; TRBD2 might be the D (5 bases). Germline CDR1 MNHEY, CDR2 SMNVEV (reference sequence). Trimming left V 5 bases short and J 1 base short, with 12 bases between. There are 14 residues in the CDR3. The CDR3 nucleotides are TGTGCCAGCAGTCTACTCGGGGAATCCTACGAGCAGTACTTC. Translated, it gives CASSLLGESYEQYF.

This chain joins TRBV28 and TRBJ1-4; 12 nucleotides align to TRBD1. There are 18 residues in the CDR3. Germline trimming cut 3 bases from V and 4 bases from J; bases unmatched to any gene: 9. Looked up from germline, CDR1 is MDHEN and CDR2 is SYDVKM. The CDR3 coding sequence is TGTGCCAGCAGTTTCGCCGGGACAGGGGGCTTGGGTAATGAAAAACTGTTTTTT. As protein: CASSFAGTGGLGNEKLFF.

The chain combines TRBV9 with TRBJ1-1, with D possibly TRBD1 on 5 matching bases. Trimming took off 3 bases at V and 11 bases at J, with 29 bases between the two ends. This CDR3 comprises 17 residues. Germline CDR1 SGDLS, CDR2 YYNGEE. CDR3 region: CASSGKWDRGSTPVAFF. The DNA of the CDR3 is TGTGCCAGCAGCGGAAAGTGGGATAGGGGATCGACGCCGGTCGCTTTCTTT.

V usage is TRBV6-6 and J usage is TRBJ2-7, with 10 positions matching TRBD1. Germline CDR1 reads MNHNY; CDR2 reads SVGAGI (reference sequence). CDR3 length: 15 amino acids. The V segment lost 5 bases and the J segment 3 bases; nucleotides outside the gene matches: 7. In DNA form, the CDR3 reads TGTGCCAGCAGTAGAGCCGGGACAGGGGACTACGAGCAGTACTTC. Translated, it gives CASSRAGTGDYEQYF.

The rearrangement joins TRBV5-4 to TRBJ2-1, with 10 bases matching TRBD2. J lost 4 bases, V lost 4 bases, and 11 bases had no gene match. Germline CDR1 is SGHNT and CDR2 is YYREEE (reference sequence). The CDR3 runs 17 residues. The CDR3 is CASSPLSGGAIYNEQFF. The DNA for the CDR3 is TGTGCCAGCAGCCCGCTGAGCGGGGGGGCAATTTACAATGAGCAGTTCTTC.

Notes on this clone: Mismatch with germline at one junction end may stem from a read error. This chain joins TRBV9 and TRBJ1-2; the D gene is possibly TRBD1 (5 bases). This CDR3 comprises 15 residues. Germline lookup yields CDR1 SGDLS and CDR2 YYNGEE. CDR3 residues: CASSVEPGPNYGYPF. The CDR3 DNA is TGTGCCAGCAGCGTAGAACCAGGGCCGAACTATGGCTACCCCTTC.

V gene TRBV27 combines with J gene TRBJ1-1, with D tentatively TRBD1 (5 bases). The CDR3 contains 14 residues. Germline assignment: CDR1 MNHEY and CDR2 SMNVEV (reference sequence). Trimming shortened V by 3 bases and J by 8 bases, and 16 bases separated the two germline ends. In DNA, the CDR3 is TGTGCCAGCAGTTTCACACAGGCCCCGCGAGAAGCTTTCTTT. This encodes CASSFTQAPREAFF.

The chain joins TRBV5-1 to TRBJ2-3; D might be TRBD2 (6 bases). The germline CDR1 and CDR2 sequences are SGHRS and YFSETQ. The CDR3 is 13 residues long. V was pared by 2 bases and J by 4 bases, with 8 bases between. CDR3 loop: CASSFPGADTQYF. The CDR3 nucleotides read TGCGCCAGCAGCTTCCCGGGAGCAGATACGCAGTATTTT.

This clone has only one observation. The chain combines TRBV29-1 with TRBJ2-5; D unresolved. Trimming shortened V by 7 bases and J by 4 bases, and 13 bases separated the two germline ends. The CDR3 totals 12 residues. Looked up from germline, CDR1 is SQVTM and CDR2 is ANQGSEA. As DNA, the CDR3 is TGCAGCGCTTTCTCACGGGTAGAGACCCAGTACTTC. Protein: CSAFSRVETQYF.

Only a few counts were recorded for this clone. The J gene is TRBJ2-5, the V gene TRBV30; D is possibly TRBD1 (6 bases). There are 13 residues in the CDR3. V was shortened by 4 bases and J by 5 bases, with 14 bases between the two germline ends. Germline CDR1 GTSNPN, CDR2 SVGIG (reference sequence). The CDR3 region has the DNA TGTGCCTGGAATAGCGACAGGATGGAGACCCAGTACTTC. Protein sequence: CAWNSDRMETQYF. Using reference TRBV30 and TRBJ2-5 for the parts outside the CDR3, the full variable domain is SQTIHQWPATLVQPVGSPLSLECTVEGTSNPNLYWYRQAAGRGLQLLFYSVGIGQISSEVPQNLSASRPQDRQFILSSKKLLLSDSGFYLCAWNSDRMETQYFGPGTRLLVL.

The V call is TRBV6-5, the J call TRBJ2-7; the D is unclear. There are 15 residues in the CDR3. V was cut by 0 bases and J by 0 bases, with 9 bases left in between. Germline V gene lookup returns CDR1 MNHEY and CDR2 SVGAGI. The CDR3 nucleotides are TGTGCCAGCAGTTACTCTTACAGAAGCTCCTACGAGCAGTACTTC. Protein sequence: CASSYSYRSSYEQYF.

The chain uses TRBV5-1 and TRBJ1-1, with D possibly TRBD1 on 5 matching bases. Germline CDR1 SGHRS, CDR2 YFSETQ. Deletions cut 6 bases from V and 0 bases from J, with 15 bases between. The CDR3 has 15 amino acids. CDR3 sequence reads: CASKVGGLMNTEAFF. The CDR3 DNA reads as TGCGCCAGCAAGGTGGGGGGTCTAATGAACACTGAAGCTTTCTTT.

The V call is TRBV10-2, the J call TRBJ2-5; 11 nucleotides align to TRBD2. Trimming took 6 bases from V and 3 from J; bases not matched to a gene: 9. CDR3 length: 16 amino acids. The germline V gene encodes CDR1 WSHSY and CDR2 SAAADI. The CDR3 reads CASRFVGTSGEETQYF. The CDR3 DNA reads TGCGCCAGCAGGTTCGTAGGGACTAGCGGCGAAGAGACCCAGTACTTC.